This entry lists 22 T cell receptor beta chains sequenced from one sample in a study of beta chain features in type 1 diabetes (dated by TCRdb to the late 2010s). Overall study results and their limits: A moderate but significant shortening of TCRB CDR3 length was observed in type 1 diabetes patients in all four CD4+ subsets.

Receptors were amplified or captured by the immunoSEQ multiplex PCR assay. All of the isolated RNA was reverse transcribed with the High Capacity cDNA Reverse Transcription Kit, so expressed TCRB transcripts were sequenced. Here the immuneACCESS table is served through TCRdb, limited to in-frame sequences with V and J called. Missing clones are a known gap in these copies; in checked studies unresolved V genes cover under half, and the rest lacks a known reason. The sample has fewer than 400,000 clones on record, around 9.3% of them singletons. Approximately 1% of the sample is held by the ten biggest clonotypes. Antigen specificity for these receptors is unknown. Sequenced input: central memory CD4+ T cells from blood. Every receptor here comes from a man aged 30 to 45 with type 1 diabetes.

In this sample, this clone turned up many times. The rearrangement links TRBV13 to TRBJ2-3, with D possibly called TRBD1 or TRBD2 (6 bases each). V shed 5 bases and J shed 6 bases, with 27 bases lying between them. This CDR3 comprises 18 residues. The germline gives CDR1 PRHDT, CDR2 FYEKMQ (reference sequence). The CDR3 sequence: CASSPSFVGGHRTDTQYF. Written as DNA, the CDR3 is TGTGCCAGCAGCCCCTCGTTTGTGGGGGGCCATCGGACGGATACGCAGTATTTT.

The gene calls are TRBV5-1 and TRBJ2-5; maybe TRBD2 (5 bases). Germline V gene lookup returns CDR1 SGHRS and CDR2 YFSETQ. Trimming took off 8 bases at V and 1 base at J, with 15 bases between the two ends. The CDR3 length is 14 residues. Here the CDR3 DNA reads TGCGCCAGTATGCCAGCGGCGGCCCAAGAGACCCAGTACTTC. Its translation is CASMPAAAQETQYF.

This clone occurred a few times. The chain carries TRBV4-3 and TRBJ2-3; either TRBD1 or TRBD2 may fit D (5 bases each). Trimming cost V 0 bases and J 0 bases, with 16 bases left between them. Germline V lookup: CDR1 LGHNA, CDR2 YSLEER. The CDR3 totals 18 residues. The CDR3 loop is CASSQEISGAGSTDTQYF. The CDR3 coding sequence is TGCGCCAGCAGCCAAGAAATCTCCGGGGCAGGGAGCACAGATACGCAGTATTTT.

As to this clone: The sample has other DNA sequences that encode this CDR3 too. CDR3 nucleotides: TGTGCCAGCAGCTTAACGCAAGAGACCCAGTACTTC. Translation: CASSLTQETQYF. J is TRBJ2-5 and V is TRBV11-2, with unresolved D. V lost 2 bases and J lost 2, with 3 bases in between. This CDR3 is built from 12 residues. Germline V CDR1 and CDR2: SGHAT, FQNNGV.

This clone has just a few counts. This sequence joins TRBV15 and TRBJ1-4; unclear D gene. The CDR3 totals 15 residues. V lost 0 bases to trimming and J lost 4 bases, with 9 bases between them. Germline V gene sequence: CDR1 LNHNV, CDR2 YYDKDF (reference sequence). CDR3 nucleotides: TGTGCCACCAGCAGAGATTATACAGATAATGAAAAACTGTTTTTT. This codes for CATSRDYTDNEKLFF.

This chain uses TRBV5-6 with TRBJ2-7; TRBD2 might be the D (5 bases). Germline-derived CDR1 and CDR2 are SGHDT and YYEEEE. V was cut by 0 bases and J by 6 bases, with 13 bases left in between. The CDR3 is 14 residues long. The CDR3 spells CASSLGLGGGEQYF. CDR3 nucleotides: TGTGCCAGCAGCTTGGGGCTAGGAGGCGGCGAGCAGTACTTC.

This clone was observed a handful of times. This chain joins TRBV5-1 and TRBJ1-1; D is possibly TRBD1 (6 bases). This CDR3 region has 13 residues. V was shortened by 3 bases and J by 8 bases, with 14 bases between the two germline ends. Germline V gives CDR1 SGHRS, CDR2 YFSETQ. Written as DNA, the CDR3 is TGCGCCAGCAGCTCGAGGTTCGGGGGCGAAGCTTTCTTT. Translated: CASSSRFGGEAFF.

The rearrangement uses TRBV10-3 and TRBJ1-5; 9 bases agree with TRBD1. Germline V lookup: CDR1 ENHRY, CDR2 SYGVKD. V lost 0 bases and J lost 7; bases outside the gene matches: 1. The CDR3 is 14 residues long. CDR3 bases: TGTGCCATCAGTGAGTCTGGACAGGGGCAGCCCCAGCATTTT. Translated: CAISESGQGQPQHF.

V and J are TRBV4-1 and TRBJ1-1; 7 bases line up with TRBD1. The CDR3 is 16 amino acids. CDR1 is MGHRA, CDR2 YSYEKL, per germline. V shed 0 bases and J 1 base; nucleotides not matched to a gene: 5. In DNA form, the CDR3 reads TGCGCCAGCAGCCAAGAATGGAGGGGGCGGAACACTGAAGCTTTCTTT. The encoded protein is CASSQEWRGRNTEAFF.

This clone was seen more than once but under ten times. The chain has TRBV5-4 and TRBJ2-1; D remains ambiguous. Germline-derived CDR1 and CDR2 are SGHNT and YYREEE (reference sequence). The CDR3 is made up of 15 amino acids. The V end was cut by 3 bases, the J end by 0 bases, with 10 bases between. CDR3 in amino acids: CASSWMGPSYNEQFF. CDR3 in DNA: TGTGCCAGCAGCTGGATGGGCCCCTCCTACAATGAGCAGTTCTTC.

CDR3 region: CASSLSVSGNTIYF. CDR3 bases: TGCGCCAGCAGCTTGTCAGTTTCCGGAAACACCATATATTTT. The V call is TRBV5-1, the J call TRBJ1-3; no definite D call. This CDR3 region has 14 residues. Trimming left V 1 base short and J 4 bases short, with 9 bases between. Germline-derived CDR1 and CDR2 are SGHRS and YFSETQ.

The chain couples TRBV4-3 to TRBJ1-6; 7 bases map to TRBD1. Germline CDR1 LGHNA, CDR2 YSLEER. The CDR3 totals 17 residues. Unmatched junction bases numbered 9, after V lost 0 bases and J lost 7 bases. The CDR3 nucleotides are TGCGCCAGCAGCCAAGATACGACAGGGCGTTACAATTCACCCCTCCACTTT. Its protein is CASSQDTTGRYNSPLHF.

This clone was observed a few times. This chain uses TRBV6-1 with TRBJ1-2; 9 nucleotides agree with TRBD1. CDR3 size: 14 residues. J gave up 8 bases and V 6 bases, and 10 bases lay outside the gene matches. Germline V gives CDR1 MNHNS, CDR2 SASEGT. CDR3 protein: CASRDRGLVGGYTF. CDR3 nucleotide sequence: TGTGCCAGCAGGGACAGGGGATTGGTTGGAGGCTACACCTTC.

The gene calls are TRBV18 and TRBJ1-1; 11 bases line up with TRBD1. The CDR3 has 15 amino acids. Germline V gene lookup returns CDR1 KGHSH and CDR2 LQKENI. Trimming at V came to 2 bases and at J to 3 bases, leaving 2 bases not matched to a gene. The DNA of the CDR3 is TGTGCCAGCTCACCAGGGACAGGGGGATACACTGAAGCTTTCTTT. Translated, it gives CASSPGTGGYTEAFF.

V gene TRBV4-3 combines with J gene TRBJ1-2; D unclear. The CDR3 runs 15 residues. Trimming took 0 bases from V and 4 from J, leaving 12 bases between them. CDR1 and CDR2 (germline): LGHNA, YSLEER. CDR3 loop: CASSQDAGVGYGYTF. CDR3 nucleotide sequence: TGCGCCAGCAGCCAAGATGCAGGCGTTGGCTATGGCTACACCTTC.

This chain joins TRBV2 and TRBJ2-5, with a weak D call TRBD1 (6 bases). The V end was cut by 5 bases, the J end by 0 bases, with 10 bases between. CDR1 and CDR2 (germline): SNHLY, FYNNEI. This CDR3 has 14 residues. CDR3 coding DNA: TGTGCCAGCAGTCTACAGGGTAACCAAGAGACCCAGTACTTC. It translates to CASSLQGNQETQYF.

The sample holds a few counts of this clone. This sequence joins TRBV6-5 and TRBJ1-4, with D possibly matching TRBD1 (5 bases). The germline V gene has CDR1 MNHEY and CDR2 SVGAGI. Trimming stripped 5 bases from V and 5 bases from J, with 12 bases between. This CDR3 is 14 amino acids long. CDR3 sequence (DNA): TGTGCCAGCAGTCCCGGGACGGGGAATGAAAAACTGTTTTTT. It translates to CASSPGTGNEKLFF.

CDR3 residues: CASSLVGEKLFF. In DNA, the CDR3 is TGTGCCAGCAGCTTGGTAGGCGAAAAACTGTTTTTT. The chain carries TRBV5-4 and TRBJ1-4; no clear D. The germline V gene encodes CDR1 SGHNT and CDR2 YYREEE (reference sequence). V lost 0 bases, J lost 8 bases, and 5 bases lay in between. This CDR3 is 12 amino acids long.

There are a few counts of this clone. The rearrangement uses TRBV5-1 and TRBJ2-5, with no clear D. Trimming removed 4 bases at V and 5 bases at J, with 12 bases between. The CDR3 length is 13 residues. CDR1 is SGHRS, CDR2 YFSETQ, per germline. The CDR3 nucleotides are TGCGCCAGCAGCGAGACCCCCGGGGAGACCCAGTACTTC. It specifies CASSETPGETQYF.

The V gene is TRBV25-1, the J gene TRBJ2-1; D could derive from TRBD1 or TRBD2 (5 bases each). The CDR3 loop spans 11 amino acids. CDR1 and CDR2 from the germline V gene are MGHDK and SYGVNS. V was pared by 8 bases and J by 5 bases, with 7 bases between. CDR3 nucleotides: TGTGCCAGCCGGGGACACAATGAGCAGTTCTTC. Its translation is CASRGHNEQFF.

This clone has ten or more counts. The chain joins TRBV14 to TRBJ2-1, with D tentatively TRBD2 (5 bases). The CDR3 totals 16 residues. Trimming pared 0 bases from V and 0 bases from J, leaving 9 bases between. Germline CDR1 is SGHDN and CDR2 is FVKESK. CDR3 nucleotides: TGTGCCAGCAGCCAAGATATGGGGAGCTCCTACAATGAGCAGTTCTTC. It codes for CASSQDMGSSYNEQFF.

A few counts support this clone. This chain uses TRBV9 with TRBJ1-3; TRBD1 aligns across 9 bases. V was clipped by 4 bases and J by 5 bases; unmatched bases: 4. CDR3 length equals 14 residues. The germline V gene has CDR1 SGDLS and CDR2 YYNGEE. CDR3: CASSLGQGRNTIYF. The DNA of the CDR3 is TGTGCCAGCAGCCTGGGACAGGGTCGAAACACCATATATTTT.